This T cell receptor (beta chain) is drawn from a study of beta chain features in type 1 diabetes. Expressed TCRB transcripts were sequenced because the entire RNA isolate underwent reverse transcription. Clones were read by immunoSEQ multiplex PCR, and TCRdb kept only the in-frame ones, dropping some. The table lists around 400,000 clones, around 12% of them singletons, with 0.017% in the top ten. This CDR3 comprises 14 residues. Germline-derived CDR1 and CDR2 are PRHDT and FYEKMQ (reference sequence). V trimming: 3 bases; J trimming: 11 bases; junction bases outside the gene matches: 11. The chain has TRBV13 and TRBJ2-7, with TRBD1 matching 9 bases. The specimen was naive CD4+ T cells from blood. The origin of this receptor is a man aged 18 to 30 in good health. The CDR3: CASSFRDRALVKYF. CDR3 nucleotides: TGTGCCAGCAGCTTTCGGGACAGGGCCTTAGTTAAGTACTTC.